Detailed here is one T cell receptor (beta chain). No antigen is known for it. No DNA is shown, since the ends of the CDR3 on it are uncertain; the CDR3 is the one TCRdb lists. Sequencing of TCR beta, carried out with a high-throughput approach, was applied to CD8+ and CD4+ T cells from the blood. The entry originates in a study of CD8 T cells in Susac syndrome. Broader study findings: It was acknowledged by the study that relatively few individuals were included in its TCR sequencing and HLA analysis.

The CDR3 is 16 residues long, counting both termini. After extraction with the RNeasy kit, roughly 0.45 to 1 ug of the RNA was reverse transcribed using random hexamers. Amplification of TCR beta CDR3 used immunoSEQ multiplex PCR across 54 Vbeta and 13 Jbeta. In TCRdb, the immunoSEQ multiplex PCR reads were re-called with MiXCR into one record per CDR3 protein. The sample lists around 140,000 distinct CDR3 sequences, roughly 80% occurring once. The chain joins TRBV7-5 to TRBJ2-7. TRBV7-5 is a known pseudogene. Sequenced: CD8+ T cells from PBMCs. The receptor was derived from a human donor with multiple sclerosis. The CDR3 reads CISVPEAERGSYEQYV.